This T cell receptor beta chain was observed in a study of T cell responses to AZD1222 COVID-19 vaccine. Study-wide results and caveats: Repertoire sampling was restricted to post-peak T cell response timepoints.

The method was immunoSEQ multiplex PCR; TCRdb's version includes in-frame clones alone and lacks a portion of them. The table has 90,000 to 150,000 clones, over 85% seen once. About this clone itself: Its target is unknown.

Sequencing was performed on peripheral blood, taken on day 0 of AZD1222 vaccination. The sequence was collected from an adult in good health.

The CDR3 protein is CAVTRGTEAFF. In nucleotides, the CDR3 is TGTGCCGTAACTCGGGGCACTGAAGCTTTCTTT. This chain joins TRBV7-3 and TRBJ1-1; D is unclear. The length of the CDR3 is 11 residues. The V end lost 11 bases, the J end lost 4 bases, and 11 bases lay between the germline ends. From germline, CDR1 is SGHTA and CDR2 FQGTGA.